These 27 T cell receptor beta chains were sequenced from one sample in a study of T cells in Graves' hyperthyroidism and ophthalmopathy. RNA transcripts provided the source from which TCR beta CDR3 regions were amplified. HTBI primers were the set used in a first-round RT-PCR of the TCR CDR3. In TCRdb, the multiplex PCR reads were re-called with MiXCR into one record per CDR3 protein. Among 450,000 to 500,000 distinct CDR3 sequences listed, 20% to 25% were seen once. The specimen sequenced was blood. These receptors came from a woman in her 70s with Graves' ophthalmopathy.

This clonotype was seen a handful of times. The genes are TRBV9 and TRBJ2-5; possibly TRBD2 for D (7 bases). V gave up 4 bases and J gave up 7 bases, with 20 bases separating them. This CDR3 region has 15 residues. Germline V gene lookup returns CDR1 SGDLS and CDR2 YYNGEE. CDR3 bases: TGTGCCAGCAGCCCCCGCTTACGGGGGGCTGGGACCCAGTACTTC. Amino acids: CASSPRLRGAGTQYF.

The V call is TRBV6-2 or TRBV6-3, the J call TRBJ2-1; 9 bases are a match to TRBD2. Germline assignment: CDR1 MNHEY and CDR2 SVGEGT. There are 15 residues in the CDR3. The V and J ends lost 0 bases and 8 bases, in that order; junction bases with no gene match: 5. The DNA of the CDR3 is TGTGCCAGCAGTTACTCGGCTAGCGGGAACTATGAGCAGTTCTTC. Translation gives CASSYSASGNYEQFF.

The V and J genes are TRBV10-3 and TRBJ2-5; 10 nucleotides align to TRBD1. V gave up 8 bases and J gave up 2 bases; unmatched junction bases: 5. CDR3 length: 14 amino acids. Germline V gene data show CDR1 as ENHRY and CDR2 as SYGVKD. CDR3 region: CAIGRGQGQETQYF. CDR3 coding DNA: TGTGCCATCGGGAGGGGACAGGGGCAAGAGACCCAGTACTTC.

The CDR3 here is CASSLGGLNQPQHF. In nucleotides, the CDR3 is TGTGCCAGCAGTTTAGGCGGGTTAAATCAGCCCCAGCATTTT. The V gene is TRBV12-3 or TRBV12-4, the J gene TRBJ1-5; no reliable D call. This CDR3 has 14 residues. The germline V and J ends were trimmed by 1 base and 4 bases, with 8 bases remaining between them.

This clonotype was detected only a few times. The chain links TRBV5-1 to TRBJ2-1, with D perhaps matching TRBD2 (6 bases). CDR3 length: 15 amino acids. Germline V gene data show CDR1 as SGHRS and CDR2 as YFSETQ. Trimming left V 2 bases short and J 2 bases short, with 11 bases between. The CDR3 region is CASSFQRAAYNEQFF. The DNA of the CDR3 is TGCGCCAGCAGCTTCCAGCGGGCGGCCTACAATGAGCAGTTCTTC.

This clonotype was picked up many times. The V gene is TRBV11-2, the J gene TRBJ1-4; the D is unclear. The CDR3 totals 13 residues. The germline V gene encodes CDR1 SGHAT and CDR2 FQNNGV. V gave up 3 bases and J gave up 7 bases, with 9 bases separating them. The CDR3 region has the DNA TGTGCCAGCAGCTTCGCTGGTCGTGAAAAACTGTTTTTT. Residues: CASSFAGREKLFF.

This chain joins TRBV19 and TRBJ2-7, with D perhaps matching TRBD1 or TRBD2 (5 bases each). Between the trimmed V and J ends, which lost 5 bases and 1 base, there was a span of 21 bases. From germline, CDR1 is LNHDA and CDR2 SQIVND (reference sequence). The CDR3 has 17 amino acids. In DNA, the CDR3 is TGTGCCAGTAGTCCCGGGACCGCGGTGGGCCTGTCCTACGAGCAGTACTTC. This codes for CASSPGTAVGLSYEQYF.

This clonotype appeared a few times. The J gene is TRBJ2-7, the V gene TRBV6-5, with 10 nucleotides matching TRBD1. J lost 3 bases, V lost 2 bases, and 4 bases had no gene match. The CDR3 is made up of 15 amino acids. Germline CDR1 reads MNHEY; CDR2 reads SVGAGI. CDR3 sequence reads: CASSYRDRGVYEQYF. The DNA of the CDR3 is TGTGCCAGCAGTTACCGGGACAGGGGAGTCTACGAGCAGTACTTC.

This clonotype showed up many times. This chain joins TRBV30 and TRBJ1-1; 8 bases are shared with TRBD1. V shed 1 base and J 1 base; nucleotides not matched to a gene: 5. CDR3 length: 15 residues. CDR1 and CDR2 (germline): GTSNPN, SVGIG (reference sequence). CDR3 in DNA: TGTGCCTGGAGTGCCGACAGGGGAGGGAACACTGAAGCTTTCTTT. It specifies CAWSADRGGNTEAFF.

The genes are TRBV12-3 or TRBV12-4 and TRBJ2-3; a possible D gene is TRBD2 (5 bases). The CDR3 covers 14 residues. Trimming took 2 bases from V and 7 from J, leaving 13 bases between them. The CDR3 is CASSLISGGYTQYF. The CDR3 coding sequence is TGTGCCAGCAGTTTAATCTCCGGAGGCTATACGCAGTATTTT.

As concerns this clonotype: This may be a read error: a much more frequent sequence differs by one nucleotide. V and J are TRBV2 and TRBJ2-3, with TRBD2 matching 9 bases. The CDR3 is 15 residues long. Germline V CDR1 and CDR2: SNHLY, FYNNEI. The CDR3 nucleotides read TGTGCCAGCACCATTAGCGGGAGAGTAACAGATACGCGGTATTTT. It translates to CASTISGRVTDTRYF. Full variable domain (remainder filled in from reference TRBV2 and TRBJ2-3): EPEVTQTPSHQVTQMGQEVILRCVPISNHLYFYWYRQILGQKVEFLVSFYNNEISEKSEIFDDQFSVERPDGSNFTLKIRSTKLEDSAMYFCASTISGRVTDTRYFGPGTRLTVL.

The chain employs TRBV6-2 or TRBV6-3 and TRBJ1-1; D possibly corresponds to TRBD1 (6 bases). Trimming left V 6 bases short and J 3 bases short, with 11 bases between. Germline loops: CDR1 MNHEY, CDR2 SVGEGT. The CDR3 runs 13 residues. CDR3 in amino acids: CASRVNRDTEAFF. CDR3 nucleotide sequence: TGTGCCAGCAGAGTGAACAGGGACACTGAAGCTTTCTTT.

This clonotype occurred a few times. The CDR3 loop is CASSADRGTDTQYF. DNA of the CDR3: TGTGCCAGCAGTGCGGACAGGGGTACAGATACGCAGTATTTT. This rearrangement joins TRBV6-2 or TRBV6-3 to TRBJ2-3, with 9 nucleotides matching TRBD1. The CDR3 loop spans 14 amino acids. CDR1 is MNHEY and CDR2 is SVGEGT in the germline V gene. Trimming removed 5 bases from V and 3 bases from J; junction bases left unmatched: 3.

This chain joins TRBV5-4 and TRBJ2-3, with 7 positions matching TRBD1. The CDR3 runs 16 residues. V lost 2 bases and J lost 0; bases outside the gene matches: 6. CDR1 is SGHNT and CDR2 is YYREEE in the germline V gene (reference sequence). CDR3 in amino acids: CASSFNPGQSTDTQYF. CDR3 DNA: TGTGCCAGCAGCTTCAATCCGGGACAGAGCACAGATACGCAGTATTTT.

The chain joins TRBV5-1 to TRBJ2-2; D gene unclear. Trimming took 3 bases from V and 1 from J, leaving 13 bases between them. Germline CDR1 and CDR2: SGHRS and YFSETQ. This CDR3 spans 16 amino acids. CDR3 sequence: CASSSSPTLNTGELFF. The DNA for the CDR3 is TGCGCCAGCAGCTCCAGCCCAACCTTGAACACCGGGGAGCTGTTTTTT.

The gene calls are TRBV15 and TRBJ1-2; a weak D match, TRBD1 (6 bases). The CDR3 is made up of 15 amino acids. The V end was cut by 3 bases, the J end by 2 bases, with 13 bases between. Germline assignment: CDR1 LNHNV and CDR2 YYDKDF (reference sequence). The CDR3 DNA follows: TGTGCCACCAGCAGTGGGGGGGCGCGAAACTATGGCTACACCTTC. It specifies CATSSGGARNYGYTF.

This clonotype was observed many times. The V gene is TRBV10-3, the J gene TRBJ2-7; 12 positions agree with TRBD2. This CDR3 comprises 14 residues. The V gene end was trimmed by 6 bases and the J gene end by 3 bases; junction bases not matched to a gene: 3. Per germline, CDR1 ENHRY and CDR2 SYGVKD. CDR3 residues: CAIRASGRGYEQYF. CDR3 DNA sequence: TGTGCCATCAGGGCTAGCGGGAGGGGCTACGAGCAGTACTTC.

The chain carries TRBV9 and TRBJ1-1, with unresolved D. The V end was cut by 1 base, the J end by 6 bases, with 10 bases between. CDR1 is SGDLS, CDR2 YYNGEE, per germline. The CDR3 length is 13 residues. The CDR3 nucleotides are TGTGCCAGCAGCGTATCAGGTTCCCCTGAAGCTTTCTTT. Translated, it gives CASSVSGSPEAFF.

This clonotype was observed a few times. This chain links TRBV24-1 with TRBJ2-3, with a tentative D call TRBD2 (5 bases). The CDR3 runs 13 residues. V gave up 3 bases and J gave up 6 bases, with 9 bases separating them. Germline lookup yields CDR1 KGHDR and CDR2 SFDVKD. The CDR3 DNA reads as TGTGCCACCAGTGATACTTTAGCGGATACGCAGTATTTT. Translation: CATSDTLADTQYF.

This clonotype was detected only a few times. V is TRBV27 and J is TRBJ2-2, with 9 bases fitting TRBD2. Germline V gives CDR1 MNHEY, CDR2 SMNVEV (reference sequence). The CDR3 is 16 amino acids. Trimming cost V 5 bases and J 8 bases; bases outside gene matches: 12. CDR3 region: CASSHRTSVNSGELFF. In nucleotides, the CDR3 is TGTGCCAGCAGTCATCGGACTAGCGTAAATTCGGGGGAGCTGTTTTTT.

The V gene is TRBV12-3 or TRBV12-4, the J gene TRBJ2-1; 12 bases map to TRBD2. The CDR3 runs 17 residues. V trimming: 2 bases; J trimming: 9 bases; junction bases outside the gene matches: 11. The CDR3 loop reads CASSLPDLLAGGTEQFF. CDR3 in DNA: TGTGCCAGCAGTTTACCGGACCTTCTAGCGGGAGGGACTGAGCAGTTCTTC.

The chain recombines TRBV15 with TRBJ2-7; TRBD1 matches 10 bases. Unmatched junction bases numbered 4, after V lost 4 bases and J lost 4 bases. This CDR3 contains 14 residues. The V gene's germline CDR1 is LNHNV and CDR2 YYDKDF (reference sequence). The CDR3 loop reads CATSMDRGAYEQYF. CDR3 DNA: TGTGCCACCAGCATGGACAGGGGGGCTTACGAGCAGTACTTC.

This clonotype was found a few times. The chain links TRBV24-1 to TRBJ1-2; 10 positions match TRBD1. Per the germline V gene, CDR1 is KGHDR and CDR2 is SFDVKD. V lost 2 bases to trimming and J lost 4 bases; unmatched junction nucleotides: 6. The CDR3 extends over 16 amino acids. The CDR3 nucleotides are TGTGCCACCAGTGATTACGGGACAGGGGAAGGCTATGGCTACACCTTC. Its protein is CATSDYGTGEGYGYTF.

This clonotype was counted only a few times. V is TRBV7-9 and J is TRBJ2-7, with no clear D. There are 12 residues in the CDR3. Per the germline V gene, CDR1 is SEHNR and CDR2 is FQNEAQ (reference sequence). Trimming stripped 2 bases from V and 2 bases from J, with 4 bases between. The CDR3 sequence is CASSLMTYEQYF. The CDR3 DNA sequence: TGTGCCAGCAGCTTAATGACCTACGAGCAGTACTTC.

This clonotype was counted many times. The chain has TRBV3-1 and TRBJ2-1; 9 nucleotides agree with TRBD2. The CDR3 loop spans 15 amino acids. Germline-derived CDR1 and CDR2 are LGHDT and YNNKEL (reference sequence). Germline trimming cut 0 bases from V and 4 bases from J; bases unmatched to any gene: 1. The CDR3 here is CASSQELAGYNEQFF. The CDR3 DNA is TGTGCCAGCAGCCAAGAACTAGCGGGTTACAATGAGCAGTTCTTC.

Only a few counts were recorded for this clonotype. The rearrangement joins TRBV15 to TRBJ2-7; 7 bases map to TRBD2. V lost 3 bases to trimming and J lost 3 bases; unmatched junction nucleotides: 11. Per the germline V gene, CDR1 is LNHNV and CDR2 is YYDKDF (reference sequence). This CDR3 comprises 16 residues. CDR3 sequence (DNA): TGTGCCACCAGCAGCCTTGGTGGGAGGGTTCACTACGAGCAGTACTTC. Its translation: CATSSLGGRVHYEQYF.

Only a few counts were recorded for this clonotype. The genes are TRBV5-1 and TRBJ1-1; D is unclear. Germline values: CDR1 SGHRS, CDR2 YFSETQ. This CDR3 spans 14 amino acids. V was cut by 6 bases and J by 0 bases, with 12 bases left in between. In DNA, the CDR3 is TGCGCCAGCAACTCAAAGGGTTTGAACACTGAAGCTTTCTTT. Its translation: CASNSKGLNTEAFF.